This T cell receptor beta chain was captured in a study of prognosis after radiotherapy for stage I lung cancer. Turning to the study itself: Patients (under 14 men, five or six women) were aged roughly 53 to 85, median approximately 74 years. Patients with tumors diagnosed as squamous cell carcinoma numbered six to eight, and those with adenocarcinoma about 12.

General study results and limits: Patients who had metastases reportedly showed TRBV and TRBJ gene usage that varied from that of patients who did not.

Germline V lookup: CDR1 SGHTA, CDR2 FQGNSA. CDR3 size: 16 residues. Trimming cost V 5 bases and J 5 bases, with 19 bases left between them. This clonotype came up many times. Its cognate antigen is unknown. Multiplex PCR, run in two rounds, amplified TCR beta CDR3 from genomic DNA. Primers were specific to each TRBV and TRBJ gene in first-round PCR. TCRdb ran MiXCR on the multiplex PCR reads and lists one entry per CDR3 protein. The sample lists fewer than 40,000 distinct CDR3 sequences; about half were seen once. This clonotype was obtained from a donor of 50 years or more with non-small cell lung cancer. The rearrangement links TRBV7-2 to TRBJ1-5; possible D gene TRBD1, 6 bases. This specimen was PBMCs, taken before or after stereotactic body radiation therapy (not recorded which). The CDR3 DNA is TGTGCCAGCAGCCTCGATAGTGGGGGCGCATATCAGCCCCAGCATTTT. Its translation: CASSLDSGGAYQPQHF.